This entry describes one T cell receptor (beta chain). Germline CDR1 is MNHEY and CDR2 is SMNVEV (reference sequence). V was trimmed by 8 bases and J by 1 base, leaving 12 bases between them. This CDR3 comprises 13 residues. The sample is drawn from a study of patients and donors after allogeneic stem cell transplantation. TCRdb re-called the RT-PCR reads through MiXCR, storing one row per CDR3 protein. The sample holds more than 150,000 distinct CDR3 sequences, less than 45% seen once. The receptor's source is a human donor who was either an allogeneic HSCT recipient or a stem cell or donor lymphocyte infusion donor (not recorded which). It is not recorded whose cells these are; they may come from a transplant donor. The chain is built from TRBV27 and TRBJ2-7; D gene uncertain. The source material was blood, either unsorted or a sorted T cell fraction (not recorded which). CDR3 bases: TGTGCCAGCTCCAGAACGGTTTCCTACGAGCAGTACTTC. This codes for CASSRTVSYEQYF.